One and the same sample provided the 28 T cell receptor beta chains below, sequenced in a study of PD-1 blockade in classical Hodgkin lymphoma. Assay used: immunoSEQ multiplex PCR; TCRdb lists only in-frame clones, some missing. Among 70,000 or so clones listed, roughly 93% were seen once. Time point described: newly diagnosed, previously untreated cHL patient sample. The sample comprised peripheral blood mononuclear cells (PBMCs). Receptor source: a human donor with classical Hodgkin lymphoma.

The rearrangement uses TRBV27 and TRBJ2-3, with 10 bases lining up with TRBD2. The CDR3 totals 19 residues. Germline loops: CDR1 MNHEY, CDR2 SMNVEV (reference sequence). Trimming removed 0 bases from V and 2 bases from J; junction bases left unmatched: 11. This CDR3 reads CASSLSEGLAFVLTDTQYF. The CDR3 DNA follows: TGTGCCAGCAGTTTATCGGAGGGACTAGCGTTCGTCCTCACAGATACGCAGTATTTT.

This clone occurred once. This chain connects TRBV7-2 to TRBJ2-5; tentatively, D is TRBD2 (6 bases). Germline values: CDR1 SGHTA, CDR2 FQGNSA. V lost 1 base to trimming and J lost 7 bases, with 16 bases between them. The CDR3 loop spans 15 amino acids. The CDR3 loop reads CASSLGSSGPTTQYF. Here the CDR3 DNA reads TGTGCCAGCAGCTTAGGGAGTAGCGGCCCCACGACCCAGTACTTC.

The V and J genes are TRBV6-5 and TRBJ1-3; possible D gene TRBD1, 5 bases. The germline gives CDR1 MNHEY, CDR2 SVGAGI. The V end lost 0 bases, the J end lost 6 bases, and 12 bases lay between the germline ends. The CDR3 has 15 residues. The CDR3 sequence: CASSYSVSGANTIYF. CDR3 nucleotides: TGTGCCAGCAGTTACTCTGTCTCTGGGGCAAACACCATATATTTT.

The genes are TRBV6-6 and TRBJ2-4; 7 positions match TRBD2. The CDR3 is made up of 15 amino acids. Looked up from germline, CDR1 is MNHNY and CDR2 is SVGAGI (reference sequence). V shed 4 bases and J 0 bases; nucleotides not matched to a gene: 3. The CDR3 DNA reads TGTGCCAGCAGTTTGGGGGGGTTAGCCAAAAACATTCAGTACTTC. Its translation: CASSLGGLAKNIQYF.

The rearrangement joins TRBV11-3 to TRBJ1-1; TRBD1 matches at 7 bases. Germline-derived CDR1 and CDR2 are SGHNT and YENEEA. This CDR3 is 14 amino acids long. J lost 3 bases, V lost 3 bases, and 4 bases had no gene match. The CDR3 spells CASSLGTDDTEAFF. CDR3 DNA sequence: TGTGCCAGCAGCTTGGGGACAGACGACACTGAAGCTTTCTTT. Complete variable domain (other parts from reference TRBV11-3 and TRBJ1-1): EAGVVQSPRYKIIEKKQPVAFWCNPISGHNTLYWYLQNLGQGPELLIRYENEEAVDDSQLPKDRFSAERLKGVDSTLKIQPAELGDSAVYLCASSLGTDDTEAFFGQGTRLTVV.

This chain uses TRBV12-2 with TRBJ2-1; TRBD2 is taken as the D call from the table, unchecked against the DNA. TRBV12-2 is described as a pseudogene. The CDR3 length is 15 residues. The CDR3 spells CAKPTQYRDYNEQFF. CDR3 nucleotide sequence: TGTGCAAAGCCCACCCAATACCGGGACTATAATGAGCAGTTCTTC.

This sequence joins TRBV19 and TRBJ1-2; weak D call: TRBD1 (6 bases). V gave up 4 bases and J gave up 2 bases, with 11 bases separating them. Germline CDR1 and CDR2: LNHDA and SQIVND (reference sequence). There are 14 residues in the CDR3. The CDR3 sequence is CASSSGQPNYGYTF. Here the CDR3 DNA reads TGTGCCAGTAGTAGTGGACAGCCCAACTATGGCTACACCTTC.

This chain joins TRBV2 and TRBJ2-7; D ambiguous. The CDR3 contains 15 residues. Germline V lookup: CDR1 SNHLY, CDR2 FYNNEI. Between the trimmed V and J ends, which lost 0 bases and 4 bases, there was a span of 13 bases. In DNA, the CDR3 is TGTGCCAGCAGTGAAGCGCGACTGCCAACTTACGAGCAGTACTTC. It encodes CASSEARLPTYEQYF.

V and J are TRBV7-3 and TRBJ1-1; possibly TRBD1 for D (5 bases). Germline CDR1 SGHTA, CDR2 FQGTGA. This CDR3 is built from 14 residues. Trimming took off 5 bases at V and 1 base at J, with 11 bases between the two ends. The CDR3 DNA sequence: TGTGCCAGCAGCCTAGGGGCTACGAACACTGAAGCTTTCTTT. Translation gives CASSLGATNTEAFF.

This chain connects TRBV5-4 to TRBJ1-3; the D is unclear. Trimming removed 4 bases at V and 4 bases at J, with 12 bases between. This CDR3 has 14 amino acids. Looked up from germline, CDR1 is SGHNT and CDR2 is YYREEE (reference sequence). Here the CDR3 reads CASSRVGLGNTIYF. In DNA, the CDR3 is TGTGCCAGCAGCCGGGTGGGCCTAGGAAACACCATATATTTT.

The CDR3 DNA sequence: TGTGCCAGCAGCTTGGGGGGTCGGAATGAGCAGTTCTTC. Its translation: CASSLGGRNEQFF. The rearrangement links TRBV5-4 to TRBJ2-1; D unclear. The CDR3 loop spans 13 amino acids. Deletions cut 0 bases from V and 7 bases from J, with 8 bases between. Germline loops: CDR1 SGHNT, CDR2 YYREEE (reference sequence).

The CDR3 DNA follows: TGTGCCAGCACCAAGTACATCAAGAACACTGAAGCTTTCTTT. Protein: CASTKYIKNTEAFF. The rearrangement links TRBV6-1 to TRBJ1-1; D ambiguous. Germline V lookup: CDR1 MNHNS, CDR2 SASEGT. The CDR3 extends over 14 amino acids. V lost 7 bases to trimming and J lost 1 base, with 13 bases between them.

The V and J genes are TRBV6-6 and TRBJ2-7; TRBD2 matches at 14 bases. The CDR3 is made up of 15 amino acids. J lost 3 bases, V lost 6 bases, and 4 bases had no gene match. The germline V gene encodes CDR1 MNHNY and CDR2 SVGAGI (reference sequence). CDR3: CASSPGLAGDYEQYF. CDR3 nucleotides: TGTGCCAGCAGCCCGGGACTAGCGGGGGACTACGAGCAGTACTTC.

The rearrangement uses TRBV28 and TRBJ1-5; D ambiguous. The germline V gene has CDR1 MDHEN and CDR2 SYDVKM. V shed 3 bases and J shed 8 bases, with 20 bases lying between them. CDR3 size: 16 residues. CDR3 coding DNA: TGTGCCAGCAGTTTGGGGAGGAAGAACGTCCCGGAGCCCCAGCATTTT. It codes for CASSLGRKNVPEPQHF.

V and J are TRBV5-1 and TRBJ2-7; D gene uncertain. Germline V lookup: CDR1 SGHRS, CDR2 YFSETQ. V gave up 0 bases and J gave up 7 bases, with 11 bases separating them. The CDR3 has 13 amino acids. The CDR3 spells CASSLVLDGEQYF. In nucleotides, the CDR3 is TGCGCCAGCAGCTTGGTCCTAGACGGGGAGCAGTACTTC.

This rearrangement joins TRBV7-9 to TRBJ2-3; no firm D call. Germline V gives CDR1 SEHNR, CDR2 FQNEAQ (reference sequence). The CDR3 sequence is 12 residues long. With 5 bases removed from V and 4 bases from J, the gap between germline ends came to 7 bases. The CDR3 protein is CASSPTSDTQYF. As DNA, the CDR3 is TGTGCCAGCAGCCCAACTTCAGATACGCAGTATTTT.

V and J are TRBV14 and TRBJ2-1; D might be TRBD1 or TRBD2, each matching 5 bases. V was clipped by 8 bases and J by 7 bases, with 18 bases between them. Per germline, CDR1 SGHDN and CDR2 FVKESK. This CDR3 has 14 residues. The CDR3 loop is CASGVRGIGNEQFF. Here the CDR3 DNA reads TGTGCCAGCGGCGTGAGGGGCATCGGGAATGAGCAGTTCTTC.

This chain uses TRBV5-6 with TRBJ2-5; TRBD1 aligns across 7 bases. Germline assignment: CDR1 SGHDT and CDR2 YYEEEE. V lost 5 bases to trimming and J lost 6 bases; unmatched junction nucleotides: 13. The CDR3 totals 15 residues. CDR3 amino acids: CASSLPGQPTQTQYF. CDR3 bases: TGTGCCAGCAGTCTCCCGGGACAGCCCACCCAGACCCAGTACTTC.

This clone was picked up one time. The DNA for the CDR3 is TGCGCCAGCAGCTCCCCGGGGAGGTACTATGGCTACACCTTC. Protein sequence: CASSSPGRYYGYTF. This chain joins TRBV5-1 and TRBJ1-2; D not resolved. This CDR3 comprises 14 residues. In germline, CDR1 is SGHRS, CDR2 YFSETQ. Trimming took 3 bases from V and 3 from J, leaving 12 bases between them.

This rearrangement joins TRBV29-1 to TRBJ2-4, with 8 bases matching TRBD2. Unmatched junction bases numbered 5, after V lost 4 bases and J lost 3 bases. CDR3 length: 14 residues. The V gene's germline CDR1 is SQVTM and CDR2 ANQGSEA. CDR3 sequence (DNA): TGCAGCGTTGCTAGCGGGTCGGGCAAAAACATTCAGTACTTC. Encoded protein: CSVASGSGKNIQYF.

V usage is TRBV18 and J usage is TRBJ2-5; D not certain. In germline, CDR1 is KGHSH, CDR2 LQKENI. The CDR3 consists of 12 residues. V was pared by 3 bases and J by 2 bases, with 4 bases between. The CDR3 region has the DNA TGTGCCAGCTCACCCCCTCAAGAGACCCAGTACTTC. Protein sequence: CASSPPQETQYF.

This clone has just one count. The CDR3 is CASSSQDLSNQPQHF. CDR3 DNA sequence: TGTGCCAGCAGTTCTCAGGACCTTAGCAATCAGCCCCAGCATTTT. The chain links TRBV27 to TRBJ1-5; D gene uncertain. V was trimmed by 4 bases and J by 0 bases, leaving 10 bases between them. From germline, CDR1 is MNHEY and CDR2 SMNVEV (reference sequence). The CDR3 runs 15 residues.

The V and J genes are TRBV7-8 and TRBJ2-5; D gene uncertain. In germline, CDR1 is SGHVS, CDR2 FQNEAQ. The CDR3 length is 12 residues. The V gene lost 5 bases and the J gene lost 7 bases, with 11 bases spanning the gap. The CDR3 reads CASSPQERTQYF. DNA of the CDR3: TGTGCCAGCAGCCCCCAAGAGAGGACCCAGTACTTC.

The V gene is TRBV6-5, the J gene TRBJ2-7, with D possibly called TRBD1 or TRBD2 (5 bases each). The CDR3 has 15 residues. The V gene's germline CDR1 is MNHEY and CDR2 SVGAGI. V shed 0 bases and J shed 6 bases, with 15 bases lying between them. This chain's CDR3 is CASSYSTGAGLEQYF. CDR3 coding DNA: TGTGCCAGCAGTTACTCGACCGGGGCAGGACTCGAGCAGTACTTC.

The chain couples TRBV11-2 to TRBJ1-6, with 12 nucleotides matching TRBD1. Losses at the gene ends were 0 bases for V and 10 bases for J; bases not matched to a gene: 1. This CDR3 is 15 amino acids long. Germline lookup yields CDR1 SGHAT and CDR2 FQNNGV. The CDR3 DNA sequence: TGTGCCAGCAGCTTAGAGGGGACAGGGGGCTCACCCCTCCACTTT. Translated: CASSLEGTGGSPLHF.

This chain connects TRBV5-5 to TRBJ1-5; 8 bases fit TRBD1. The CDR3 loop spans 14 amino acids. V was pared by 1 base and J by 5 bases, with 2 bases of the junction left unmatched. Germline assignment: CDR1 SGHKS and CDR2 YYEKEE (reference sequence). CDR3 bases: TGTGCCAGCAGCTTGAGGACAGGGTATCAGCCCCAGCATTTT. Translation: CASSLRTGYQPQHF.

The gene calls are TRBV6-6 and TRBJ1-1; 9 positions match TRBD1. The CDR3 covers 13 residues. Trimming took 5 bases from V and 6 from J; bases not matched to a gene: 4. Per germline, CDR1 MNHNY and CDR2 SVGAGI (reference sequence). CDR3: CASSQTGGSEAFF. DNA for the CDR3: TGTGCCAGCAGTCAAACAGGGGGCTCTGAAGCTTTCTTT.

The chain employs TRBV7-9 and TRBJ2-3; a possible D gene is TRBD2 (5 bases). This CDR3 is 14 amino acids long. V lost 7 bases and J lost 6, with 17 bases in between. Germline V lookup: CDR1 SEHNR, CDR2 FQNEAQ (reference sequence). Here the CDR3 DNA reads TGTGCCAGCACCCGTATAGCGATCTCGGATACGCAGTATTTT. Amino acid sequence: CASTRIAISDTQYF.